The sequence of this T cell receptor (beta chain) was determined in a study of beta chain features in type 1 diabetes. TCRB transcripts that were expressed got sequenced, as all of the isolated RNA had been reverse transcribed. Sequencing used immunoSEQ multiplex PCR; TCRdb keeps in-frame clones, though not all of them. The sample records some 640,000 clones, over 13% being singletons. Findings and limits, study-wide: Naive, central memory and regulatory TCRB repertoires appeared more similar among patients than healthy donors. Moderately but significantly shorter TCRB CDR3s were found in Type 1 diabetes patients in all four CD4+ subsets. A definitive answer on HLA type influencing TCRB rearrangement was not reached here.

The V gene's germline CDR1 is SEHNR and CDR2 FQNEAQ (reference sequence). V was shortened by 10 bases and J by 6 bases, with 11 bases between the two germline ends. The CDR3 is 11 residues long. This clone appeared a few times. Its cognate antigen is unknown. Material: naive CD4+ T cells from blood. This sequence joins TRBV7-9 and TRBJ2-3; perhaps TRBD2 as D (6 bases). The receptor was isolated from a young man with type 1 diabetes. CDR3 coding DNA: TGTGCCACTAAAGGAGGGGATACGCAGTATTTT. This sequence encodes CATKGGDTQYF.